The 14 T cell receptor beta chains in this list originate from one sample, sequenced in a study of sequential checkpoint blockade in melanoma. The sample's treatment: randomized to nivolumab then ipilimumab (arm A) or the reverse (arm B). Produced via immunoSEQ multiplex PCR; TCRdb's table is partial and in-frame only. The sample lists some 5,400 clones, under 20% seen once, with roughly 8.1% in the top ten. Here the sequenced sample was tumor tissue (inferred from file names), taken from a patient given nivolumab and ipilimumab in sequence. The source of these receptors is a human donor with melanoma.

The V call is TRBV28, the J call TRBJ2-2, with D possibly matching TRBD2 (7 bases). Germline V gene sequence: CDR1 MDHEN, CDR2 SYDVKM. The CDR3 length is 15 residues. V lost 5 bases, J lost 7 bases, and 17 bases lay in between. CDR3 nucleotide sequence: TGTGCCAGCAGTCTTGCGGGGGCCTCGAACGGGGAGCTGTTTTTT. This codes for CASSLAGASNGELFF. The full variable domain, its missing parts supplied by reference TRBV28 and TRBJ2-2, is DVKVTQSSRYLVKRTGEKVFLECVQDMDHENMFWYRQDPGLGLRLIYFSYDVKMKEKGDIPEGYSVSREKKERFSLILESASTNQTSMYLCASSLAGASNGELFFGEGSRLTVL.

This clone was counted a few times. The chain employs TRBV30 and TRBJ1-5; the match to TRBD1 covers 7 bases. Per germline, CDR1 GTSNPN and CDR2 SVGIG (reference sequence). The CDR3 sequence is 16 residues long. Germline trimming cut 3 bases from V and 6 bases from J; bases unmatched to any gene: 14. The CDR3: CAWSPGGTAGGQPQHF. The CDR3 DNA reads TGTGCCTGGAGCCCCGGGGGGACAGCGGGAGGTCAGCCCCAGCATTTT. Combining the CDR3 with reference TRBV30 and TRBJ1-5 gives the whole variable domain SQTIHQWPATLVQPVGSPLSLECTVEGTSNPNLYWYRQAAGRGLQLLFYSVGIGQISSEVPQNLSASRPQDRQFILSSKKLLLSDSGFYLCAWSPGGTAGGQPQHFGDGTRLSIL.

V usage is TRBV9 and J usage is TRBJ1-3, with D tentatively TRBD1 (5 bases). The germline V gene has CDR1 SGDLS and CDR2 YYNGEE. Trimming shortened V by 6 bases and J by 0 bases, and 10 bases separated the two germline ends. The CDR3 is made up of 14 amino acids. The CDR3 reads CASTRGHSGNTIYF. CDR3 DNA: TGTGCCAGCACCCGGGGCCACTCTGGAAACACCATATATTTT.

This clone was counted a few times. V usage is TRBV9 and J usage is TRBJ1-6; D call uncertain. The germline V gene encodes CDR1 SGDLS and CDR2 YYNGEE. This CDR3 comprises 12 residues. Trimming cost V 4 bases and J 11 bases, with 10 bases left between them. CDR3 residues: CASSPSGPPLHF. The CDR3 bases are TGTGCCAGCAGCCCGTCTGGGCCACCCCTCCACTTT. Full variable domain (outside the CDR3, taken from reference TRBV9 and TRBJ1-6): DSGVTQTPKHLITATGQRVTLRCSPRSGDLSVYWYQQSLDQGLQFLIQYYNGEERAKGNILERFSAQQFPDLHSELNLSSLELGDSALYFCASSPSGPPLHFGNGTRLTVT.

CDR3 region: CASRRGDQPQHF. For the CDR3, the DNA is TGTGCCAGCAGGAGAGGGGATCAGCCCCAGCATTTT. This chain connects TRBV6-8 to TRBJ1-5, with D possibly matching TRBD1 (5 bases). Germline V CDR1 and CDR2: MNHGY, SAAAGT. This CDR3 spans 12 amino acids. The V end was cut by 6 bases, the J end by 5 bases, with 8 bases between.

The table lists this clone with a few counts. This chain joins TRBV5-1 and TRBJ2-1; 7 bases align to TRBD1. The CDR3 length is 16 residues. Trimming removed 0 bases from V and 6 bases from J; junction bases left unmatched: 9. The germline CDR1 and CDR2 sequences are SGHRS and YFSETQ. CDR3 coding DNA: TGCGCCAGCAGCTTGGCCTTAGGGGGCGAAGGCAATGAGCAGTTCTTC. Translating it yields CASSLALGGEGNEQFF.

In this sample, this clone turned up many times. J is TRBJ1-2 and V is TRBV11-3, with 7 bases fitting TRBD1. The CDR3 runs 16 residues. Trimming cost V 5 bases and J 1 base; bases outside gene matches: 10. CDR1 and CDR2 (germline): SGHNT, YENEEA. CDR3 amino acids: CASSVRVGTVNYGYTF. The CDR3 nucleotides read TGTGCCAGCAGCGTTAGAGTAGGGACAGTTAACTATGGCTACACCTTC.

In this sample, this clone is medium-sized (0.01 to 0.1%). The J gene is TRBJ2-4, the V gene TRBV9, with 8 nucleotides matching TRBD1. Germline V lookup: CDR1 SGDLS, CDR2 YYNGEE. This CDR3 contains 17 residues. The V and J ends lost 4 bases and 1 base, in that order; junction bases with no gene match: 10. The CDR3 DNA reads TGTGCCAGCAGCTCCCGACAGGGGAAAGGGGCCAAAAACATTCAGTACTTC. It translates to CASSSRQGKGAKNIQYF.

The chain recombines TRBV30 with TRBJ1-4; the D is unclear. The CDR3 has 13 residues. The germline V and J ends were trimmed by 0 bases and 2 bases, with 4 bases remaining between them. The V gene's germline CDR1 is GTSNPN and CDR2 SVGIG (reference sequence). CDR3 in amino acids: CAWSVGTNEKLFF. CDR3 bases: TGTGCCTGGAGTGTCGGTACTAATGAAAAACTGTTTTTT.

This clone was counted a few times. The chain carries TRBV1 and TRBJ2-3; the table's D call, TRBD1, has no DNA check behind it. TRBV1 is shown as a pseudogene. There are 14 residues in the CDR3. CDR3 residues: CASSRDRSPDTQYF. CDR3 DNA sequence: TGCGCCAGCAGCCGAGACAGGTCCCCAGATACGCAGTATTTT.

This clone is judged medium-sized. J is TRBJ1-1 and V is TRBV7-5. TRBV7-5 is a pseudogene locus. CDR3 length: 17 residues. The CDR3 protein is CASSLGRFGAEGTEAFF. The CDR3 bases are TGTGCCAGCAGCTTGGGGAGATTCGGGGCGGAAGGCACTGAAGCTTTCTTT.

This chain links TRBV25-1 with TRBJ1-6; D is possibly TRBD1 (6 bases). Trimming took off 4 bases at V and 7 bases at J, with 14 bases between the two ends. This CDR3 has 15 residues. The germline CDR1 and CDR2 sequences are MGHDK and SYGVNS. The CDR3 DNA sequence: TGTGCCAGCAGTGGACACAGGGTGAGGAATTCACCCCTCCACTTT. Translating gives CASSGHRVRNSPLHF.

The genes are TRBV19 and TRBJ1-4; D is undetermined. V gave up 6 bases and J gave up 1 base, with 6 bases separating them. The CDR3 has 13 residues. CDR1 LNHDA and CDR2 SQIVND come from the germline V gene (reference sequence). The CDR3 DNA follows: TGTGCCAGTAGCCAAGGAACTAATGAAAAACTGTTTTTT. It translates to CASSQGTNEKLFF. The whole variable domain, filled in from reference TRBV19 and TRBJ1-4, reads DGGITQSPKYLFRKEGQNVTLSCEQNLNHDAMYWYRQDPGQGLRLIYYSQIVNDFQKGDIAEGYSVSREKKESFPLTVTSAQKNPTAFYLCASSQGTNEKLFFGSGTQLSVL.

The V gene is TRBV10-2, the J gene TRBJ2-1, with 10 bases fitting TRBD2. The CDR3 runs 14 residues. Unmatched junction bases numbered 5, after V lost 3 bases and J lost 9 bases. Germline CDR1 and CDR2: WSHSY and SAAADI. Written as DNA, the CDR3 is TGCGCCAGCAGTGAAAGCGGGGGGGGTGGTGAGCAGTTCTTC. As protein: CASSESGGGGEQFF.